The next 8 T cell receptor beta chains were all read from a single sample in a study of shared clonotypes between healthy human individuals. This table comes from immunoSEQ multiplex PCR, and its TCRdb copy is limited to in-frame clones, with some not included. The table lists some 360,000 clones, roughly 80% of them singletons, with under 11% in the top ten. Material for sequencing was memory CD4+ T cells sorted from blood. Subset noted: CD45RA-negative fraction. These TCRs come from a man younger than 40 in good health.

The chain carries TRBV5-1 and TRBJ1-4; possible D gene TRBD1, 5 bases. Germline V CDR1 and CDR2: SGHRS, YFSETQ. The CDR3 is 16 residues long. Trimming removed 4 bases from V and 2 bases from J, with 15 bases in between. Here the CDR3 reads CASSPGTSGTNEKLFF. CDR3 DNA sequence: TGCGCCAGCAGCCCCGGGACTTCGGGGACTAATGAAAAACTGTTTTTT.

This clone was counted between two and nine times. This rearrangement joins TRBV27 to TRBJ2-1; the match to TRBD2 covers 13 bases. J was trimmed by 7 bases and V by 3 bases; bases with no gene match: 6. Germline CDR1 reads MNHEY; CDR2 reads SMNVEV (reference sequence). The CDR3 sequence is 16 residues long. This CDR3 reads CASSLVGLAGTNEQFF. In DNA form, the CDR3 reads TGTGCCAGCAGTTTGGTGGGACTAGCGGGAACGAATGAGCAGTTCTTC.

This chain connects TRBV5-4 to TRBJ1-2; 7 nucleotides match TRBD1. CDR3 length: 15 residues. Germline V gene sequence: CDR1 SGHNT, CDR2 YYREEE (reference sequence). The V and J ends lost 8 bases and 3 bases, in that order; junction bases with no gene match: 13. This chain's CDR3 is CASSRQQGHDYGYTF. CDR3 bases: TGTGCCAGTTCGCGGCAACAGGGGCACGACTATGGCTACACCTTC. The variable domain in full, completed from reference TRBV5-4 and TRBJ1-2, reads ETGVTQSPTHLIKTRGQQVTLRCSSQSGHNTVSWYQQALGQGPQFIFQYYREEENGRGNFPPRFSGLQFPNYSSELNVNALELDDSALYLCASSRQQGHDYGYTFGSGTRLTVV.

V is TRBV6-4 and J is TRBJ2-7; D is possibly TRBD2 (6 bases). Germline V CDR1 and CDR2: MRHNA, SNTAGT. Trimming removed 3 bases at V and 3 bases at J, with 21 bases between. The length of the CDR3 is 17 residues. CDR3 residues: CASSEPLILATRYEQYF. In DNA, the CDR3 is TGTGCCAGCAGTGAGCCCCTTATCCTAGCGACACGCTACGAGCAGTACTTC.

This clone showed up just a few times. CDR3: CASSIDRESRKAFF. Here the CDR3 DNA reads TGCGCCAGCAGCATAGACAGGGAGTCGCGTAAAGCTTTCTTT. The chain links TRBV5-1 to TRBJ1-1; 7 bases agree with TRBD1. This CDR3 has 14 residues. CDR1 is SGHRS, CDR2 YFSETQ, per germline. V shed 4 bases and J 9 bases; nucleotides not matched to a gene: 12.

The sample holds a few counts of this clone. The rearrangement joins TRBV10-1 to TRBJ2-1; 8 nucleotides agree with TRBD2. Per the germline V gene, CDR1 is WNHNN and CDR2 is SYGVQD (reference sequence). Unmatched junction bases numbered 5, after V lost 2 bases and J lost 2 bases. The CDR3 extends over 16 amino acids. Here the CDR3 reads CASSEDSGATYNEQFF. The CDR3 nucleotides read TGCGCCAGCAGTGAGGATAGCGGGGCGACCTACAATGAGCAGTTCTTC.

V gene TRBV29-1 combines with J gene TRBJ2-7; unclear D gene. V was pared by 6 bases and J by 0 bases, with 18 bases between. The germline gives CDR1 SQVTM, CDR2 ANQGSEA. The CDR3 loop spans 15 amino acids. The CDR3 protein is CSVSLSSISSYEQYF. The CDR3 nucleotides read TGCAGCGTGAGCCTCAGCAGCATAAGCTCCTACGAGCAGTACTTC.

This clone was counted ten times or more. The same CDR3 is also encoded by other DNA sequences in this sample. The chain links TRBV18 to TRBJ1-5; no firm D call. This CDR3 region has 14 residues. Germline V CDR1 and CDR2: KGHSH, LQKENI. V shed 5 bases and J shed 2 bases, with 10 bases lying between them. The CDR3, as DNA: TGTGCCAGCTCATCCAACATAGGCAATCAGCCCCAGCATTTT. This sequence encodes CASSSNIGNQPQHF.